This record looks at one T cell receptor (beta chain) sequence and its context. Its antigen is still unknown. Within one base of it there is no much larger clone, and no base qualities were kept. The germline V gene (reference sequence) specifies SEHNR as CDR1 and FQNEAQ as CDR2. From its cysteine to its phenylalanine, the CDR3 spans 13 amino acids. CDR3 DNA is the only sequence kept; it has 39 bases, read in frame from the first base. V loses 4 bases, J loses 2 bases, and the germline ends lie 9 bases apart. This sample was included in a study of control samples from healthy donors and cancer patients (dated by TCRdb to about 2020). The library was obtained by the immunoSEQ multiplex PCR assay. TCRdb mirrors the immuneACCESS table, restricted to in-frame sequences. Some clones are absent from its copies; in checked studies, under half trace to an unresolved V gene, and the reason for the others is unknown. A total of about 130,000 clones appear in this sample, more than 85% of them only once. In total, the top ten clones hold around 7.9% of the sample.

The chain couples TRBV7-9 to TRBJ2-7; there is no confident call for the D gene. The sequencing input was blood. The sequence came from a man aged 18 to 30 in good health. DNA sequence: TGTGCCAGCAGCTCCGGACGCCCCTACGAGCAGTACTTC. This yields the protein CASSSGRPYEQYF. Beyond the CDR3, the reference TRBV7-9 and TRBJ2-7 genes provide the residues; the full variable domain reads: DTGVSQNPRHKITKRGQNVTFRCDPISEHNRLYWYRQTLGQGPEFLTYFQNEAQLEKSRLLSDRFSAERPKGSFSTLEIQRTEQGDSAMYLCASSSGRPYEQYFGPGTRLTVT.